These 21 T cell receptor beta chains originate from one sample sequenced in a study of T cell responses to AZD1222 COVID-19 vaccine. TCRdb's copy holds only in-frame clones and misses some; the assay was immunoSEQ multiplex PCR. The table includes about 76,000 clones, 90% detected once. Sequencing used peripheral blood, obtained on day 0 of AZD1222 vaccination. The receptors were gathered from an adult in good health.

The CDR3 bases are TGTGCCAGTAGTATAGCAGCGAACACTGAAGCTTTCTTT. Encoded protein: CASSIAANTEAFF. The chain employs TRBV19 and TRBJ1-1; no firm D call. CDR3 length: 13 residues. The ends were cut back, 1 base at V and 1 base at J, with 4 bases in the middle. Germline V lookup: CDR1 LNHDA, CDR2 SQIVND (reference sequence).

The CDR3 nucleotides read TGTGCCAGCAGCCGGGGAGGGGGCAGAGCTTTCTTT. This codes for CASSRGGGRAFF. This chain joins TRBV3-1 (or the pseudogene TRBV3-2) and TRBJ1-1, with 7 nucleotides matching TRBD1. The CDR3 totals 12 residues. Germline assignment: CDR1 LGHDT and CDR2 YNNKEL (reference sequence). The J segment lost 10 bases and the V segment lost 4 bases, leaving 6 bases of the junction unmatched.

V is TRBV7-8 and J is TRBJ2-1; possibly TRBD2 for D (5 bases). The CDR3 sequence is 16 residues long. Between the trimmed V and J ends, which lost 1 base and 4 bases, there was a span of 14 bases. Germline CDR1 and CDR2: SGHVS and FQNEAQ. The CDR3 DNA sequence: TGTGCCAGCAGCTTAGAGTGGTGGGAGCGGTACAATGAGCAGTTCTTC. Encoded protein: CASSLEWWERYNEQFF. Using reference TRBV7-8 and TRBJ2-1 for the parts outside the CDR3, the full variable domain is GAGVSQSPRYKVAKRGQDVALRCDPISGHVSLFWYQQALGQGPEFLTYFQNEAQLDKSGLPSDRFFAERPEGSVSTLKIQRTQQEDSAVYLCASSLEWWERYNEQFFGPGTRLTVL.

V and J are TRBV20-1 and TRBJ2-7, with TRBD1 as a possible D gene (6 bases). From germline, CDR1 is DFQATT and CDR2 SNEGSKA (reference sequence). V lost 3 bases to trimming and J lost 3 bases, with 12 bases between them. The CDR3 length is 13 residues. The CDR3 DNA is TGCAGTGCTAGTCGGGACACTCTCTACGAGCAGTACTTC. Translating it yields CSASRDTLYEQYF.

The chain is built from TRBV5-3 and TRBJ2-7; D is undetermined. TRBV5-3 is an open reading frame, and its role is uncertain. Between the trimmed V and J ends, which lost 8 bases and 4 bases, there was a span of 13 bases. The CDR3 contains 12 residues. Written as DNA, the CDR3 is TGTGCCAGGCCGGGCCAGGATTACGAGCAGTACTTC. Protein product: CARPGQDYEQYF.

This clone was observed once. The J gene is TRBJ2-5, the V gene TRBV30, with D hard to call. Between the trimmed V and J ends, which lost 1 base and 2 bases, there was a span of 11 bases. The CDR3 contains 14 residues. Germline V lookup: CDR1 GTSNPN, CDR2 SVGIG (reference sequence). DNA for the CDR3: TGTGCCTGGAGTGCTATTCCGGCTCAAGAGACCCAGTACTTC. Residues: CAWSAIPAQETQYF.

The chain has TRBV7-2 and TRBJ2-1; no definite D call. Trimming cost V 1 base and J 5 bases, with 6 bases left between them. This CDR3 has 13 residues. CDR1 and CDR2 from the germline V gene are SGHTA and FQGNSA. The CDR3 is CASSLGLNNEQFF. In DNA form, the CDR3 reads TGTGCCAGCAGCTTAGGACTCAACAATGAGCAGTTCTTC.

The chain recombines TRBV3-1 (or the pseudogene TRBV3-2) with TRBJ1-4; D not resolved. This CDR3 contains 15 residues. The V gene's germline CDR1 is LGHDT and CDR2 YNNKEL (reference sequence). Trimming removed 4 bases at V and 9 bases at J, with 18 bases between. Here the CDR3 DNA reads TGTGCCAGCAGCCTGCCACCCCCCGAGAACAAAAAACTGTTTTTT. This encodes CASSLPPPENKKLFF.

The V gene is TRBV7-2, the J gene TRBJ1-2, with a possible D match to TRBD1 (5 bases). CDR3 length equals 12 residues. CDR1 is SGHTA and CDR2 is FQGNSA in the germline V gene. V was cut by 2 bases and J by 10 bases, with 11 bases left in between. The CDR3 is CASSLLSGAYTF. The CDR3 bases are TGTGCCAGCAGCTTATTATCCGGGGCCTACACCTTC.

The CDR3 region has the DNA TGTGCCAGTATTCCCAGGGTAGGCTCCTACAATGAGCAGTTCTTC. Translating it yields CASIPRVGSYNEQFF. This chain links TRBV19 with TRBJ2-1, with D maybe TRBD1 (5 bases). The germline V gene has CDR1 LNHDA and CDR2 SQIVND (reference sequence). The CDR3 consists of 15 residues. V lost 7 bases and J 0 bases, leaving 13 bases between the germline ends.

This clone was picked up one time. The chain combines TRBV2 with TRBJ2-3; D ambiguous. The CDR3 has 13 residues. V was trimmed by 7 bases and J by 0 bases, leaving 8 bases between them. The V gene's germline CDR1 is SNHLY and CDR2 FYNNEI. Here the CDR3 reads CASTAFSTDTQYF. DNA for the CDR3: TGTGCCAGCACCGCTTTTAGCACAGATACGCAGTATTTT.

This clone came up once. The chain combines TRBV3-1 (or the pseudogene TRBV3-2) with TRBJ1-6; unclear D gene. Germline CDR1 reads LGHDT; CDR2 reads YNNKEL (reference sequence). The CDR3 covers 14 residues. V lost 4 bases and J lost 3, with 7 bases in between. CDR3 protein: CASSPSIYNSPLHF. The CDR3 DNA reads as TGTGCCAGCAGCCCCAGCATCTATAATTCACCCCTCCACTTT.

This clone was found a few times. The chain couples TRBV2 to TRBJ1-5; D gene unclear. Trimming removed 5 bases at V and 4 bases at J, with 9 bases between. The germline V gene has CDR1 SNHLY and CDR2 FYNNEI. The CDR3 loop spans 13 amino acids. The CDR3 reads CASSRNPNQPQHF. In DNA form, the CDR3 reads TGTGCCAGCAGTCGAAACCCTAATCAGCCCCAGCATTTT.

This chain joins TRBV12-5 and TRBJ2-7; no firm D call. The CDR3 is 13 residues long. V was shortened by 3 bases and J by 0 bases, with 6 bases between the two germline ends. Germline CDR1 is LGHNT and CDR2 is FRNRAP. The CDR3 DNA is TGTGCTAGTGGTTTACGTACCTCCTACGAGCAGTACTTC. Its protein product is CASGLRTSYEQYF.

V usage is TRBV19 and J usage is TRBJ1-2; a possible D gene is TRBD1 (5 bases). Germline lookup yields CDR1 LNHDA and CDR2 SQIVND (reference sequence). Trimming removed 5 bases from V and 4 bases from J, with 17 bases in between. This CDR3 is built from 15 residues. DNA for the CDR3: TGTGCCAGTAGTGCCCCCCATACAGGTGTCTATGGCTACACCTTC. Translating it yields CASSAPHTGVYGYTF.

The chain uses TRBV29-1 and TRBJ2-1, with 10 bases fitting TRBD1. Germline lookup yields CDR1 SQVTM and CDR2 ANQGSEA. This CDR3 has 12 residues. Trimming at V came to 7 bases and at J to 6 bases, leaving 3 bases not matched to a gene. The CDR3 loop reads CSAGTGVNEQFF. The CDR3 DNA follows: TGCAGCGCCGGGACAGGGGTCAATGAGCAGTTCTTC.

This clone appeared a single time. The V gene is TRBV9, the J gene TRBJ2-2; perhaps TRBD1 as D (5 bases). The CDR3 is 15 amino acids. V dropped 0 bases and J dropped 4 bases, with 10 bases sitting between them. CDR1 is SGDLS, CDR2 YYNGEE, per germline. The CDR3 DNA is TGTGCCAGCAGCGTAGACAGGCTAACCACCGGGGAGCTGTTTTTT. Translated: CASSVDRLTTGELFF.

The chain couples TRBV7-2 to TRBJ2-5; D is possibly TRBD2 (6 bases). Germline CDR1 is SGHTA and CDR2 is FQGNSA. The CDR3 consists of 15 residues. With 8 bases removed from V and 5 bases from J, the gap between germline ends came to 21 bases. CDR3 sequence (DNA): TGTGCCAGCCGACCACCGTCCGGGAGTGGGGAGACCCAGTACTTC. This gives the protein CASRPPSGSGETQYF.

The chain has TRBV5-5 and TRBJ1-5, with 9 bases that match TRBD1. Germline V gene sequence: CDR1 SGHKS, CDR2 YYEKEE (reference sequence). Germline trimming cut 4 bases from V and 7 bases from J; bases unmatched to any gene: 3. The CDR3 loop spans 13 amino acids. CDR3 nucleotides: TGTGCCAGCAGCGTGGACAGGGGACAGCCCCAGCATTTT. Translation gives CASSVDRGQPQHF.

The V call is TRBV12-3 or TRBV12-4, the J call TRBJ2-5; D unclear. V was cut by 3 bases and J by 5 bases, with 7 bases left in between. This CDR3 has 12 amino acids. CDR3 nucleotide sequence: TGTGCCAGCAGTTTGGATTGGGAGACCCAGTACTTC. It codes for CASSLDWETQYF.

The CDR3 sequence is CASSLGPSETQYF. The DNA for the CDR3 is TGTGCCAGCAGCTTGGGACCTTCGGAGACCCAGTACTTC. The chain uses TRBV7-2 and TRBJ2-5; D may match TRBD1 or TRBD2 (5 bases each). Germline loops: CDR1 SGHTA, CDR2 FQGNSA. CDR3 length: 13 amino acids. Trimming took off 3 bases at V and 5 bases at J, with 10 bases between the two ends. The full variable domain, its missing parts supplied by reference TRBV7-2 and TRBJ2-5, is GAGVSQSPSNKVTEKGKDVELRCDPISGHTALYWYRQSLGQGLEFLIYFQGNSAPDKSGLPSDRFSAERTGGSVSTLTIQRTQQEDSAVYLCASSLGPSETQYFGPGTRLLVL.